Here is one TCR beta chain with its context. Patients in Seattle were enrolled during active infection, then followed longitudinally. CDR1 is MDHEN and CDR2 is SYDVKM in the germline V gene. The CDR3 runs to 14 residues. V was clipped by 8 bases and J by 0 bases, with 13 bases between them. The entry originates in a study of blood T cell repertoires in COVID-19. Overall study context: Samples came from the United States, Italy and Spain, spanning acute and convalescent COVID-19. From T cells, B-cell-depleted T cells, or PBMCs came the material, which was cDNA or gDNA.

Authors' data handling: Reference gene primer amplification gave estimated nucleated cell counts. The assay was immunoSEQ multiplex PCR, and TCRdb's table has in-frame clones only and misses some. V and J calls and clone size are as listed in that table; D and trimming were resolved from the DNA. The sample yields a few hundred thousand clones, 88% seen once. The sequencing sample was made of peripheral blood. V is TRBV28 and J is TRBJ1-1; possible D gene TRBD1, 6 bases. The TCR was taken from a woman between 70 and 85 years old with COVID-19, enrolled during active disease. This CDR3 is CASGLTGVNTEAFF. The CDR3 DNA reads as TGTGCCAGCGGACTGACAGGAGTGAACACTGAAGCTTTCTTT.